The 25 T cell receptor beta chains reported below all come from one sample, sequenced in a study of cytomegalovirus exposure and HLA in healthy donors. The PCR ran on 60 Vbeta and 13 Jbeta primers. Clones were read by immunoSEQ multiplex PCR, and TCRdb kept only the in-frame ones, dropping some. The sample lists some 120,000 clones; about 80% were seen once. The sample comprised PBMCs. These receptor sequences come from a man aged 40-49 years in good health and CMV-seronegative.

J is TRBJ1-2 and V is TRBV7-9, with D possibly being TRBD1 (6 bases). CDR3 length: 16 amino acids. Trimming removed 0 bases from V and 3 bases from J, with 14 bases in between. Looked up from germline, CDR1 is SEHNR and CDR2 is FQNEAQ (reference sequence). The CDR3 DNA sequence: TGTGCCAGCAGCTTAGCCTACAGGGTTGACGACTATGGCTACACCTTC. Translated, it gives CASSLAYRVDDYGYTF.

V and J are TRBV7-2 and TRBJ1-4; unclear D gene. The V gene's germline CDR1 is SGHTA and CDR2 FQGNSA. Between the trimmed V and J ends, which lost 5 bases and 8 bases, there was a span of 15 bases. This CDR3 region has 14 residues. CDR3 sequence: CASSPDSGGEKLFF. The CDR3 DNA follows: TGTGCCAGCAGCCCGGACTCGGGTGGGGAAAAACTGTTTTTT.

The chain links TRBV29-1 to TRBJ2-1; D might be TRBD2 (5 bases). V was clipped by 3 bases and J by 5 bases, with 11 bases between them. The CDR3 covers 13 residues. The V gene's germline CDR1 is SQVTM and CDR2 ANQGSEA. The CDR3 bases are TGCAGCGTTGAGCGGCCGACTAACAATGAGCAGTTCTTC. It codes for CSVERPTNNEQFF.

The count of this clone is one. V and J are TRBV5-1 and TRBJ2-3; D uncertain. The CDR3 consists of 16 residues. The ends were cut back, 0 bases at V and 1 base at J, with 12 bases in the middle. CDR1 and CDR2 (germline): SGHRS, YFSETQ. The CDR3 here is CASSLALDIRTDTQYF. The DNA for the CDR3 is TGCGCCAGCAGCTTGGCCCTTGACATACGCACAGATACGCAGTATTTT.

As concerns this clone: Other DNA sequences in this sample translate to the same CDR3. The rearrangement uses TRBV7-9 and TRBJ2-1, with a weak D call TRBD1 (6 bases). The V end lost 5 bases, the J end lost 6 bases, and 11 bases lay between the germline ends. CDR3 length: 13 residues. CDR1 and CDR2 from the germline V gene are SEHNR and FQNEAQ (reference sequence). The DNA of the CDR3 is TGTGCCAGCAGCCTGCTAGGGGGCAATGAGCAGTTCTTC. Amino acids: CASSLLGGNEQFF.

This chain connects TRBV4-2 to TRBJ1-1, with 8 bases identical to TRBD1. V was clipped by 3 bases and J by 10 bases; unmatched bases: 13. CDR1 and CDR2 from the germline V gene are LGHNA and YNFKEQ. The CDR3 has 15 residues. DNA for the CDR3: TGTGCCAGCAGCCAGAGACAGGGGAGAAGGGACGGAGCTTTCTTT. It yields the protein CASSQRQGRRDGAFF.

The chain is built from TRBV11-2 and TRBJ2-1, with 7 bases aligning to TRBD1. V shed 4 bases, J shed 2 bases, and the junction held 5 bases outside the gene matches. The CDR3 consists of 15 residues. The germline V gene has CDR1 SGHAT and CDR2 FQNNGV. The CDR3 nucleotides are TGTGCCAGCAGCTCACAGGACAGGACCTACAATGAGCAGTTCTTC. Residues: CASSSQDRTYNEQFF.

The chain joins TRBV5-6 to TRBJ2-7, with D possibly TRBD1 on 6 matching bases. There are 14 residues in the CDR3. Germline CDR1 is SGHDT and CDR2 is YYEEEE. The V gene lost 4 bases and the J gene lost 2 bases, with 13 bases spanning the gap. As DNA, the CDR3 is TGTGCCAGCAGCAAGGGACATCCAACCTACGAGCAGTACTTC. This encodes CASSKGHPTYEQYF.

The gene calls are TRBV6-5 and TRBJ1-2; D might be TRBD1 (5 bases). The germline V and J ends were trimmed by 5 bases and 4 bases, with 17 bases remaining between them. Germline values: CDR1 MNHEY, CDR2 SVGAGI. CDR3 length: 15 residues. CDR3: CASSRGGVPIYGYTF. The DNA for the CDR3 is TGTGCCAGCAGTCGCGGGGGGGTTCCCATCTATGGCTACACCTTC.

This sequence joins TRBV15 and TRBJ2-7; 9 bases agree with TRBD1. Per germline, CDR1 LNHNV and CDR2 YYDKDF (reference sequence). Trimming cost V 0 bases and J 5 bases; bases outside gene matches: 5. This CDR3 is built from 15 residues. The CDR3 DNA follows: TGTGCCACCAGCAGAGATCCAGGGACAGGGAACGAGCAGTACTTC. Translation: CATSRDPGTGNEQYF.

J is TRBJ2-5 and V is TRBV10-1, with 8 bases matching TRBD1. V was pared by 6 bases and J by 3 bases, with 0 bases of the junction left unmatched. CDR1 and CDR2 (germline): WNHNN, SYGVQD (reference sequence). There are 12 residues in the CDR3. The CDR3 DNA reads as TGCGCCAGCAGGGACAGGGAAGAGACCCAGTACTTC. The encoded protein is CASRDREETQYF.

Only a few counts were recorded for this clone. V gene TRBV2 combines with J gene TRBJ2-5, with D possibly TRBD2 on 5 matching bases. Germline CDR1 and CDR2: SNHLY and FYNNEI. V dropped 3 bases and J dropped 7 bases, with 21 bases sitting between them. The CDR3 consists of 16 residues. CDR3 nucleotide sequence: TGTGCCAGCAGTGAGGTTAGGCTAGTGAATGGAGGGACCCAGTACTTC. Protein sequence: CASSEVRLVNGGTQYF. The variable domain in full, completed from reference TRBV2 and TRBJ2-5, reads EPEVTQTPSHQVTQMGQEVILRCVPISNHLYFYWYRQILGQKVEFLVSFYNNEISEKSEIFDDQFSVERPDGSNFTLKIRSTKLEDSAMYFCASSEVRLVNGGTQYFGPGTRLLVL.

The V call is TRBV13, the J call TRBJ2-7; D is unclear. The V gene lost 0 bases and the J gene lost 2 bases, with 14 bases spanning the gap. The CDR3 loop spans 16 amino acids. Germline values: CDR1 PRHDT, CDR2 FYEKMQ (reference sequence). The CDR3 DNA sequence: TGTGCCAGCAGCTTAGGCATGCGCCTCCTTCCCTACGAGCAGTACTTC. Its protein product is CASSLGMRLLPYEQYF.

CDR3 loop: CASSYLDRGNYGYTF. CDR3 in DNA: TGTGCCAGCAGTTATCTGGACAGGGGTAACTATGGCTACACCTTC. V is TRBV28 and J is TRBJ1-2, with TRBD1 identical over 9 bases. Looked up from germline, CDR1 is MDHEN and CDR2 is SYDVKM. The CDR3 is 15 residues long. With V trimmed by 4 bases and J by 1 base, 4 bases remained unmatched.

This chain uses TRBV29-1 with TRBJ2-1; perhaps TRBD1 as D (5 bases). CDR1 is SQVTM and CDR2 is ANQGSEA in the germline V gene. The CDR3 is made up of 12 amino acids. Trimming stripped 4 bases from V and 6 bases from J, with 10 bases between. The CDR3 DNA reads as TGCAGCGTTGCTCAGGGCGGCAATGAGCAGTTCTTC. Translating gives CSVAQGGNEQFF.

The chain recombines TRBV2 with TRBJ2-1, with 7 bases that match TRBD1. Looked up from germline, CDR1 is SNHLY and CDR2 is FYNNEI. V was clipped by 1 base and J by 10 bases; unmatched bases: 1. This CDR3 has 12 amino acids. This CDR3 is CASSEVDREQFF. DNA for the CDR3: TGTGCCAGCAGTGAAGTGGACAGGGAGCAGTTCTTC.

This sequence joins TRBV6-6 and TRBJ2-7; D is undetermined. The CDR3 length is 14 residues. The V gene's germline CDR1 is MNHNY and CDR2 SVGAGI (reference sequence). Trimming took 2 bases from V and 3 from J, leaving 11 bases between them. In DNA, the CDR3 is TGTGCCAGCAGTTACACCCAACCGGGCTACGAGCAGTACTTC. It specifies CASSYTQPGYEQYF.

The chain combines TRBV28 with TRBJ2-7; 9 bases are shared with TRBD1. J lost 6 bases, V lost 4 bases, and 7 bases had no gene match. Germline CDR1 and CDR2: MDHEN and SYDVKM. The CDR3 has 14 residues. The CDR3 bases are TGTGCCAGCAGTTCCTCCGGGACAGGGAGCGAGCAGTACTTC. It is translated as CASSSSGTGSEQYF.

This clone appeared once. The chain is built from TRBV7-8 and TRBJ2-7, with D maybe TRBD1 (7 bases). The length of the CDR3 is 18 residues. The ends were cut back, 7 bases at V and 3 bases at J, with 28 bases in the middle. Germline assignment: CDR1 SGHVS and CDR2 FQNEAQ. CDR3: CASTLFQGGAGSNYEQYF. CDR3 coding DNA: TGTGCCAGCACCCTATTTCAGGGGGGCGCCGGCTCAAACTACGAGCAGTACTTC.

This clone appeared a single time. CDR3 protein: CASSLRTSGLYEQYF. CDR3 in DNA: TGTGCCAGCAGCTTAAGGACTAGCGGGCTCTACGAGCAGTACTTC. The J gene is TRBJ2-7, the V gene TRBV5-8; 11 positions agree with TRBD2. CDR1 SGHTS and CDR2 YDEGEE come from the germline V gene. The V gene end was trimmed by 2 bases and the J gene end by 3 bases; junction bases not matched to a gene: 4. The length of the CDR3 is 15 residues.

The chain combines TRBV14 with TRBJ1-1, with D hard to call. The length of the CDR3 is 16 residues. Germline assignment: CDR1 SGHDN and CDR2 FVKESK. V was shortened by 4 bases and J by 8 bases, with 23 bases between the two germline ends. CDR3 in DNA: TGTGCCAGCAGCCCACGCGGGCTGGTCAGACGTTTGGAAGCTTTCTTT. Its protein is CASSPRGLVRRLEAFF.

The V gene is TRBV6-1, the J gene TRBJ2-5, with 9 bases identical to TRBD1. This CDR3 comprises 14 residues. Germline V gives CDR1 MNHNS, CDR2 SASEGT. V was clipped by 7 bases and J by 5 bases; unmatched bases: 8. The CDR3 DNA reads TGTGCCAGCATTATGACAGGGGGTTTGGAGACCCAGTACTTC. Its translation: CASIMTGGLETQYF.

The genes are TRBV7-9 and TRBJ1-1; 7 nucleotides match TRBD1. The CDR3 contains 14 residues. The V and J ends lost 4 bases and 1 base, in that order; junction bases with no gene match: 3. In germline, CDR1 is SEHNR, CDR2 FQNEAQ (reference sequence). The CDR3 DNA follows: TGTGCCAGCAGCTCGGGACAGCCGAACACTGAAGCTTTCTTT. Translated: CASSSGQPNTEAFF.

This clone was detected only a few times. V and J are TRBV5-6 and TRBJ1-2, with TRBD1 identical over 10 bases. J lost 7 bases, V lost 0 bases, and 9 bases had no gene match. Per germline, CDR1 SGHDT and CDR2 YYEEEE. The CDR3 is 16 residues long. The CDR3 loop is CASSLAWTGGGGGYTF. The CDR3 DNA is TGTGCCAGCAGCTTGGCCTGGACAGGGGGTGGTGGTGGCTACACCTTC.

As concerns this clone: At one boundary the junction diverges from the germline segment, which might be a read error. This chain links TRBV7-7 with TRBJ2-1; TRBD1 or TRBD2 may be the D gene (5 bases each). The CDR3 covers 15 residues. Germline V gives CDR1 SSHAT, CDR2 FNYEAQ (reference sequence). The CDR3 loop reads CASSLATAGFNEQFF. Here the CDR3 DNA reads TGTGCCAGCAGCCTAGCTACCGCAGGGTTCAATGAGCAGTTCTTC.